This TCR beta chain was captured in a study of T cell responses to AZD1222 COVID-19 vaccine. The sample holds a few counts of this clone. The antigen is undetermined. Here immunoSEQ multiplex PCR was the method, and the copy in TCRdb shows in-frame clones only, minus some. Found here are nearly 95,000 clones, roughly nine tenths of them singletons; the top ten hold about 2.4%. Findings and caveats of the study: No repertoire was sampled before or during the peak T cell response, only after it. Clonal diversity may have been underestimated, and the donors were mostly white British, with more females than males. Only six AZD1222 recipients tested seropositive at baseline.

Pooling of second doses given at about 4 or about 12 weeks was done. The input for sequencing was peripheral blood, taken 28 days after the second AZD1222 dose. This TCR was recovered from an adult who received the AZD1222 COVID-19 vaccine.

In DNA form, the CDR3 reads TGTGCCTGGAGTTGGGAAGGGTCCGCTTTCTTT. Translating it yields CAWSWEGSAFF. The chain has TRBV30 and TRBJ1-1; D gene uncertain. The germline V gene has CDR1 GTSNPN and CDR2 SVGIG (reference sequence). The CDR3 is 11 amino acids. V dropped 2 bases and J dropped 11 bases, with 12 bases sitting between them.